This TCR beta chain was obtained from a study of cytomegalovirus exposure and HLA in healthy donors. The PCR was carried out with 60 Vbeta primers and 13 Jbeta primers. The table came from immunoSEQ multiplex PCR; TCRdb's copy has only in-frame clones and leaves some out. The data contain fewer than 150,000 clones, over 60% of them singletons. CDR1 is SGDLS and CDR2 is YYNGEE in the germline V gene. V gave up 1 base and J gave up 1 base; unmatched junction bases: 10. CDR3 length: 17 amino acids. Material: PBMCs. This receptor was obtained from a man aged 40-50 years in good health and CMV-seropositive. The chain uses TRBV9 and TRBJ2-5, with TRBD1 matching 7 bases. Written as DNA, the CDR3 is TGTGCCAGCAGCGTAACCCCCTTTGGGACAGTCCAAGAGACCCAGTACTTC. Its translation is CASSVTPFGTVQETQYF.